These 17 T cell receptor beta chains were sequenced from one sample in a study of control samples from healthy donors and cancer patients. Some clones are missing from TCRdb's copy, which holds only in-frame ones; the method was immunoSEQ multiplex PCR. Of about 120,000 clones in the sample, around nine tenths were seen once. Sample: blood. The origin of the receptors is a man aged 30-40 years in good health.

The chain recombines TRBV28 with TRBJ2-5; possibly TRBD1 for D (5 bases). Germline V gene sequence: CDR1 MDHEN, CDR2 SYDVKM. The V and J ends lost 6 bases and 5 bases respectively, with 10 bases between them. The CDR3 has 12 amino acids. Here the CDR3 reads CASRGPGETQYF. The CDR3, as DNA: TGTGCCAGCAGGGGGCCGGGCGAGACCCAGTACTTC.

This clone has just one count. The chain has TRBV2 and TRBJ1-1, with a possible D match to TRBD1 (5 bases). Per germline, CDR1 SNHLY and CDR2 FYNNEI. This CDR3 is built from 13 residues. V was trimmed by 10 bases and J by 0 bases, leaving 12 bases between them. The CDR3 bases are TGTGCCACTGGGACTGATTTGAACACTGAAGCTTTCTTT. The encoded protein is CATGTDLNTEAFF. Variable domain in full (rest from reference TRBV2 and TRBJ1-1): EPEVTQTPSHQVTQMGQEVILRCVPISNHLYFYWYRQILGQKVEFLVSFYNNEISEKSEIFDDQFSVERPDGSNFTLKIRSTKLEDSAMYFCATGTDLNTEAFFGQGTRLTVV.

The chain has TRBV4-1 and TRBJ2-4; tentatively, D is TRBD2 (6 bases). Trimming cost V 4 bases and J 0 bases, with 28 bases left between them. CDR1 and CDR2 (germline): MGHRA, YSYEKL. The CDR3 is 21 amino acids. CDR3: CASSPGSGYPTELLAKNIQYF. Here the CDR3 DNA reads TGCGCCAGCAGCCCGGGTAGCGGATACCCCACCGAACTTCTAGCCAAAAACATTCAGTACTTC.

This chain links TRBV18 with TRBJ1-5; D may be TRBD1 (5 bases). Germline V lookup: CDR1 KGHSH, CDR2 LQKENI. The V end was cut by 2 bases, the J end by 2 bases, with 10 bases between. The CDR3 is 15 residues long. CDR3 DNA: TGTGCCAGCTCACCAGGGGTAGGGGGCAATCAGCCCCAGCATTTT. The encoded protein is CASSPGVGGNQPQHF.

The V gene is TRBV28, the J gene TRBJ1-5, with D unresolved. V lost 2 bases, J lost 4 bases, and 3 bases lay in between. Germline V gene sequence: CDR1 MDHEN, CDR2 SYDVKM. The CDR3 sequence is 12 residues long. The CDR3 DNA reads TGTGCCAGCAGTTTAGTTAATCAGCCCCAGCATTTT. The encoded protein is CASSLVNQPQHF. Variable domain in full (rest from reference TRBV28 and TRBJ1-5): DVKVTQSSRYLVKRTGEKVFLECVQDMDHENMFWYRQDPGLGLRLIYFSYDVKMKEKGDIPEGYSVSREKKERFSLILESASTNQTSMYLCASSLVNQPQHFGDGTRLSIL.

J is TRBJ1-6 and V is TRBV19; no definite D call. From germline, CDR1 is LNHDA and CDR2 SQIVND (reference sequence). The V end was cut by 3 bases, the J end by 10 bases, with 7 bases between. The CDR3 is 12 residues long. CDR3 protein: CASSMVYSPLHF. The CDR3 DNA follows: TGTGCCAGTAGTATGGTCTACTCACCCCTCCACTTT.

The CDR3 DNA sequence: TGTGCCAGCAGTTTAGCTCACGGTGAAAAACTGTTTTTT. Its protein product is CASSLAHGEKLFF. The V gene is TRBV27, the J gene TRBJ1-4; D not certain. The germline gives CDR1 MNHEY, CDR2 SMNVEV (reference sequence). The CDR3 contains 13 residues. V was trimmed by 2 bases and J by 7 bases, leaving 8 bases between them.

The chain has TRBV24-1 and TRBJ2-3; D perhaps matches TRBD1 (6 bases). V was clipped by 3 bases and J by 3 bases, with 12 bases between them. The length of the CDR3 is 15 residues. Per the germline V gene, CDR1 is KGHDR and CDR2 is SFDVKD. The CDR3 DNA follows: TGTGCCACCAGTGATACCGGGACAATTACAGATACGCAGTATTTT. Translated, it gives CATSDTGTITDTQYF.

This clone has ten or more counts. The chain carries TRBV11-2 and TRBJ1-1; tentatively, D is TRBD1 (5 bases). The CDR3 consists of 15 residues. Germline-derived CDR1 and CDR2 are SGHAT and FQNNGV. V was trimmed by 3 bases and J by 2 bases, leaving 13 bases between them. CDR3 amino acids: CASSFFGTQNTEAFF. The CDR3 DNA reads as TGTGCCAGCAGCTTCTTCGGGACCCAAAACACTGAAGCTTTCTTT.

CDR3 DNA: TGTGCCAGCAGTTACGCAGGTTATAATTCACCCCTCCACTTT. Translated: CASSYAGYNSPLHF. The rearrangement joins TRBV6-5 to TRBJ1-6; D gene unclear. Trimming shortened V by 2 bases and J by 4 bases, and 6 bases separated the two germline ends. Germline lookup yields CDR1 MNHEY and CDR2 SVGAGI. This CDR3 is 14 amino acids long.

The J gene is TRBJ1-2, the V gene TRBV18, with 8 bases fitting TRBD1. The V and J ends lost 2 bases and 7 bases, in that order; junction bases with no gene match: 6. The CDR3 sequence is 14 residues long. Germline CDR1 and CDR2: KGHSH and LQKENI. This chain's CDR3 is CASSPETGALGYTF. CDR3 DNA sequence: TGTGCCAGCTCACCAGAGACAGGGGCCCTTGGCTACACCTTC.

This rearrangement joins TRBV19 to TRBJ1-2; no clear D. The CDR3 extends over 14 amino acids. Germline lookup yields CDR1 LNHDA and CDR2 SQIVND (reference sequence). Trimming shortened V by 5 bases and J by 3 bases, and 13 bases separated the two germline ends. The CDR3 spells CASSPDLGDYGYTF. The CDR3 nucleotides are TGTGCCAGTAGTCCGGACCTGGGAGACTATGGCTACACCTTC. The variable domain in full, with the rest retrieved from reference TRBV19 and TRBJ1-2, is DGGITQSPKYLFRKEGQNVTLSCEQNLNHDAMYWYRQDPGQGLRLIYYSQIVNDFQKGDIAEGYSVSREKKESFPLTVTSAQKNPTAFYLCASSPDLGDYGYTFGSGTRLTVV.

The gene calls are TRBV19 and TRBJ2-3; 9 bases agree with TRBD2. Looked up from germline, CDR1 is LNHDA and CDR2 is SQIVND (reference sequence). V was pared by 4 bases and J by 7 bases, with 9 bases of the junction left unmatched. The CDR3 runs to 15 residues. Written as DNA, the CDR3 is TGTGCCAGTAGTAAGTTGGAGACTAGCGGTTATACGCAGTATTTT. As protein: CASSKLETSGYTQYF.

V and J are TRBV10-3 and TRBJ1-2; 7 bases fit TRBD1. The CDR3 is 14 amino acids. Germline V gene lookup returns CDR1 ENHRY and CDR2 SYGVKD. With 4 bases clipped from V and 4 bases from J, the junction kept 6 bases outside the gene matches. The CDR3 sequence is CAISGQRDSYGYTF. The DNA of the CDR3 is TGTGCCATCAGTGGACAGCGGGACAGCTATGGCTACACCTTC.

The rearrangement uses TRBV7-2 and TRBJ2-1; 11 nucleotides match TRBD2. The CDR3 runs to 16 residues. With V trimmed by 5 bases and J by 9 bases, 12 bases remained unmatched. Germline CDR1 is SGHTA and CDR2 is FQGNSA. The CDR3: CASSPRGSGGAGEQFF. CDR3 bases: TGTGCCAGCAGCCCCCGGGGTAGCGGGGGGGCGGGTGAGCAGTTCTTC.

The chain has TRBV19 and TRBJ1-1; TRBD1 is a possible D gene (6 bases). Germline-derived CDR1 and CDR2 are LNHDA and SQIVND (reference sequence). The CDR3 contains 15 residues. V lost 4 bases, J lost 4 bases, and 16 bases lay in between. As DNA, the CDR3 is TGTGCCAGTAGTACTTCGTGGGGAGGGGGCACTGAAGCTTTCTTT. This sequence encodes CASSTSWGGGTEAFF.

The CDR3 spells CAWSVTGFEQYV. The CDR3 DNA reads TGTGCCTGGAGTGTAACCGGGTTCGAGCAGTACGTC. V usage is TRBV30 and J usage is TRBJ2-7; D is ambiguous. Germline V gene sequence: CDR1 GTSNPN, CDR2 SVGIG (reference sequence). The CDR3 loop spans 12 amino acids. Trimming took off 0 bases at V and 6 bases at J, with 9 bases between the two ends.